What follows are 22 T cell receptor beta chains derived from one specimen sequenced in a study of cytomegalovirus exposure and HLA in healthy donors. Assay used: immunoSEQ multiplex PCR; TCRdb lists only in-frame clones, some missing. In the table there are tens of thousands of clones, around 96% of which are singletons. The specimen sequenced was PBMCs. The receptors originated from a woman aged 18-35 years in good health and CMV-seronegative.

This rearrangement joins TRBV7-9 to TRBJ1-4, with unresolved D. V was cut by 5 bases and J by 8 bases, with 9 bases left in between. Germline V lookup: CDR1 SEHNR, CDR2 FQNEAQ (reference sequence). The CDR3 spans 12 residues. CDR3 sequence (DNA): TGTGCCAGCAGCCCCATGCAGGAAAAACTGTTTTTT. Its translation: CASSPMQEKLFF.

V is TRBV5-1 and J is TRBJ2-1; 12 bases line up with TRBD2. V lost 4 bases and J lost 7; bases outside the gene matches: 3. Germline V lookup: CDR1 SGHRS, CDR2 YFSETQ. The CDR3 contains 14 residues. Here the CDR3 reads CASSPTSGSNEQFF. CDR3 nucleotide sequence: TGCGCCAGCAGCCCGACTAGCGGGAGTAATGAGCAGTTCTTC.

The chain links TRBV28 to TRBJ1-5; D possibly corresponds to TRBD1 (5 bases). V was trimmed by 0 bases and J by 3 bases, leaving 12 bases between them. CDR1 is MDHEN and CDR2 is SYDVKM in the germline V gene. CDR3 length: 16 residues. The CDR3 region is CASSLWGGSPNQPQHF. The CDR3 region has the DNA TGTGCCAGCAGTTTATGGGGGGGATCCCCCAATCAGCCCCAGCATTTT.

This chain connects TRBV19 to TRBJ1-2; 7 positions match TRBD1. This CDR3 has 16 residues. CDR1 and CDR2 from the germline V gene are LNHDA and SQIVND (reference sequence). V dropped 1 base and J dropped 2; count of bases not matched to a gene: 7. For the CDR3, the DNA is TGTGCCAGTAGTATAGCCCCGGGACAGCAAAACTATGGCTACACCTTC. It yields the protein CASSIAPGQQNYGYTF.

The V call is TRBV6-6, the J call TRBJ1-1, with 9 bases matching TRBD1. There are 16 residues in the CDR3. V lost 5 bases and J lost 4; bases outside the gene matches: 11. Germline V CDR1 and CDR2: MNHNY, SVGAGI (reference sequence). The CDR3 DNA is TGTGCCAGCAGTACCGGGACAGGGTTGGGGGTCACTGAAGCTTTCTTT. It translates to CASSTGTGLGVTEAFF.

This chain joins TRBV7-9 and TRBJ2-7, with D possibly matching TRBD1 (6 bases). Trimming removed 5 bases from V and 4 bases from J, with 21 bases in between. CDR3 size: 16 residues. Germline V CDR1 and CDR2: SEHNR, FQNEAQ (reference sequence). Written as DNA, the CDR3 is TGTGCCAGCAGCCCCTCCTATCCGGACAGCCAATACGAGCAGTACTTC. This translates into CASSPSYPDSQYEQYF.

CDR3 sequence reads: CACIRDRIYEQYF. The DNA of the CDR3 is TGTGCCTGTATCCGGGACAGGATCTACGAGCAGTACTTC. The chain recombines TRBV30 with TRBJ2-7; 8 nucleotides align to TRBD1. The V gene end was trimmed by 6 bases and the J gene end by 3 bases; junction bases not matched to a gene: 7. Looked up from germline, CDR1 is GTSNPN and CDR2 is SVGIG (reference sequence). The CDR3 runs 13 residues.

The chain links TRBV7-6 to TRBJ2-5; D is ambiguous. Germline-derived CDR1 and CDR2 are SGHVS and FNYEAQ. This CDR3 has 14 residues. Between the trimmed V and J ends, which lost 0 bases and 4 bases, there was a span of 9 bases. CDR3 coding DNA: TGTGCCAGCAGCTTAGCGCCTAGTTTAGAGACCCAGTACTTC. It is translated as CASSLAPSLETQYF.

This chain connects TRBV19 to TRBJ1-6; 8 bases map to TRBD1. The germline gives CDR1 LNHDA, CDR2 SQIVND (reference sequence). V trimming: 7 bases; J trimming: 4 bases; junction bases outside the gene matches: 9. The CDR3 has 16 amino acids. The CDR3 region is CASTYTQGAYNSPLHF. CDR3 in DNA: TGTGCCAGTACCTACACTCAGGGGGCGTATAATTCACCCCTCCACTTT.

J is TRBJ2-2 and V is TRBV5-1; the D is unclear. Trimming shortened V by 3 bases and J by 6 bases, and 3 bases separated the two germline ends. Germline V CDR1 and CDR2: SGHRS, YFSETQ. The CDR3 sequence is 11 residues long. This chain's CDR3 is CASSSPGELFF. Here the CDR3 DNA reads TGCGCCAGCAGCTCTCCCGGGGAGCTGTTTTTT.

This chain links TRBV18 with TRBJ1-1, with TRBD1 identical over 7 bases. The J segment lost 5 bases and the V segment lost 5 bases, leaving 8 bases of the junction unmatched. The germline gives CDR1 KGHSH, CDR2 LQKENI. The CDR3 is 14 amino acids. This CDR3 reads CASSSGQATTEAFF. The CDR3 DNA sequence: TGTGCCAGCTCATCCGGACAGGCGACAACTGAAGCTTTCTTT.

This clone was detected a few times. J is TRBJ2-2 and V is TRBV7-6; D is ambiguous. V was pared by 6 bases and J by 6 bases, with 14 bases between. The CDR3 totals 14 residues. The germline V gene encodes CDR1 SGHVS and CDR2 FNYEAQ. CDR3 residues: CASRTLMGPGELFF. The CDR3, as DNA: TGTGCCAGCAGAACCCTGATGGGCCCCGGGGAGCTGTTTTTT.

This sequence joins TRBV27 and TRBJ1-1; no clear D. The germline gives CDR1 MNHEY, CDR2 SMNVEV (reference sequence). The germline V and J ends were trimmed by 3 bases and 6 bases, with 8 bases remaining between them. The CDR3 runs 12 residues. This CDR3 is CASSLTGSEAFF. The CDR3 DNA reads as TGTGCCAGCAGTTTGACGGGGTCTGAAGCTTTCTTT.

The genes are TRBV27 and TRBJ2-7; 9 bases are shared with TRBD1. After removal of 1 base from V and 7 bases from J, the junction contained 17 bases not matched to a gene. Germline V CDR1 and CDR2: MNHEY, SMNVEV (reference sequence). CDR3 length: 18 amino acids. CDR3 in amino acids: CASSLFYGQGRFLTEQYF. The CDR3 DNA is TGTGCCAGCAGTTTATTTTACGGACAGGGGAGGTTTCTTACGGAGCAGTACTTC.

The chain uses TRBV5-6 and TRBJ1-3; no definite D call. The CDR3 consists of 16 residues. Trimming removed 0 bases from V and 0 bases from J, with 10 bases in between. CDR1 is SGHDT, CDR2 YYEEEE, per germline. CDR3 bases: TGTGCCAGCAGCTTGGAAGCGGGGAGCTCTGGAAACACCATATATTTT. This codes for CASSLEAGSSGNTIYF.

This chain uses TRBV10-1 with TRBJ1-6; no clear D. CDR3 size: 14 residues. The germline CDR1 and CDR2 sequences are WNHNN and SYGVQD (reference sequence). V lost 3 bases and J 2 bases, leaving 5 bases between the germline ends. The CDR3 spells CASSDQAYNSPLHF. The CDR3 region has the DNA TGCGCCAGCAGTGATCAGGCCTATAATTCACCCCTCCACTTT.

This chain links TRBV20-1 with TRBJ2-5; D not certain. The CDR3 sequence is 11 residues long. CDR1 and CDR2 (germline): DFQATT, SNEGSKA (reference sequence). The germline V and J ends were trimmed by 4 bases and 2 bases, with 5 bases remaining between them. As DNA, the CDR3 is TGCAGTGCTATCCAGCAAGAGACCCAGTACTTC. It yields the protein CSAIQQETQYF.

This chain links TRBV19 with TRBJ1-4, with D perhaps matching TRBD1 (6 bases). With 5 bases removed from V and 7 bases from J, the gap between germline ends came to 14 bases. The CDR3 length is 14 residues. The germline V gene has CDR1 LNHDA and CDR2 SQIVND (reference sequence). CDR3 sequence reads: CASSRRGPGEKLFF. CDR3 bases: TGTGCCAGTAGTCGCAGGGGCCCGGGTGAAAAACTGTTTTTT.

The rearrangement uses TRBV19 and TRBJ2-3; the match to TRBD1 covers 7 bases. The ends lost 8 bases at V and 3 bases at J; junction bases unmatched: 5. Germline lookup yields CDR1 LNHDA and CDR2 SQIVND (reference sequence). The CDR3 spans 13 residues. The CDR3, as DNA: TGTGCCAGTCGACAGGGCGGGACAGATACGCAGTATTTT. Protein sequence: CASRQGGTDTQYF.

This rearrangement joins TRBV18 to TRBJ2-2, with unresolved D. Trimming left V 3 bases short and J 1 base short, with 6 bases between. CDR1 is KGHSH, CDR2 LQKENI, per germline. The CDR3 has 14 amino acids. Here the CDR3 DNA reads TGTGCCAGCTCACCGCCCGGGAACACCGGGGAGCTGTTTTTT. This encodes CASSPPGNTGELFF.

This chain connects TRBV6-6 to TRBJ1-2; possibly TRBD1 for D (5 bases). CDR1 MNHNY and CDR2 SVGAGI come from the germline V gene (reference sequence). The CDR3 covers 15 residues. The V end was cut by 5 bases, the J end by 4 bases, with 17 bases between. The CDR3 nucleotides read TGTGCCAGCAGTATTAGCGGGCAGGGACCCTATGGCTACACCTTC. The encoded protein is CASSISGQGPYGYTF.

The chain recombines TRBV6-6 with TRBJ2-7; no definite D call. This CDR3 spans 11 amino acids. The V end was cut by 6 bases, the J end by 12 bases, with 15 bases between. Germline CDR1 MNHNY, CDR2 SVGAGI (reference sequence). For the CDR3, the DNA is TGTGCCAGCAGCGACATGGTTTCAAGGTACTTC. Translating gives CASSDMVSRYF.